Below, 17 T cell receptor beta chains from the same sample are listed, as sequenced in a study of regulatory T cells in long-lasting Graves disease. Libraries of TCR beta came from iRepertoire HTBI primers plus Arm-PCR of CDR3 regions. TCRdb recomputed calls from the multiplex PCR reads with MiXCR, one row per CDR3 protein. The sample has almost 350,000 distinct CDR3 sequences; roughly a fifth are singletons. Time point given: persistent/refractory GD, antithyroid drugs over 5 years with positive TRAb. PBMC RNA served as the TCR library source. This specimen consisted of peripheral blood mononuclear cells (PBMCs), obtained when the disease was refractory, from a patient treated with antithyroid drugs. These receptors all come from a female donor with Graves disease.

J is TRBJ1-1 and V is TRBV4-3, with TRBD1 matching 7 bases. V lost 0 bases, J lost 3 bases, and 13 bases stayed unmatched. The germline CDR1 and CDR2 sequences are LGHNA and YSLEER. This CDR3 is 18 amino acids long. The CDR3 DNA follows: TGCGCCAGCAGCCAAGATCTTGGCAGGGGGACGTGGTACACTGAAGCTTTCTTT. It encodes CASSQDLGRGTWYTEAFF.

Notes on this clonotype: Just one base apart from a much larger clone, this may be a read error. In this CDR3 the conserved last residue, phenylalanine or tryptophan, is missing, so a read error is likely. CDR3 DNA sequence: TGTGCCAGCAGCGGGTTCATGGGGGCGAACACTGAAGCTTTCTCT. It specifies CASSGFMGANTEAFS. The rearrangement joins TRBV11-1 to TRBJ1-1; possibly TRBD1 for D (6 bases). CDR1 is SGHAT and CDR2 is FQDESV in the germline V gene (reference sequence). CDR3 length: 15 amino acids. The germline V and J ends were trimmed by 5 bases and 1 base, with 14 bases remaining between them.

The table lists this clonotype with a few counts. The gene calls are TRBV29-1 and TRBJ2-2; D remains ambiguous. V gave up 6 bases and J gave up 3 bases, with 11 bases separating them. Germline CDR1 reads SQVTM; CDR2 reads ANQGSEA. CDR3 size: 13 residues. The DNA of the CDR3 is TGCAGCGTCGATGACTCGTACACCGGGGAGCTGTTTTTT. Translating it yields CSVDDSYTGELFF.

This clonotype was seen repeatedly, ten times or more. The chain recombines TRBV11-2 with TRBJ1-1, with 7 nucleotides matching TRBD1. The CDR3 is 13 residues long. V lost 5 bases, J lost 6 bases, and 6 bases stayed unmatched. CDR1 is SGHAT, CDR2 FQNNGV, per germline. CDR3 region: CASSQTGPSEAFF. The CDR3 nucleotides are TGTGCCAGCAGCCAGACAGGGCCGTCTGAAGCTTTCTTT.

This clonotype was seen a handful of times. The V call is TRBV5-1, the J call TRBJ1-2; 7 bases map to TRBD1. The V gene end was trimmed by 1 base and the J gene end by 8 bases; junction bases not matched to a gene: 14. CDR1 and CDR2 from the germline V gene are SGHRS and YFSETQ. The CDR3 contains 16 residues. The CDR3 DNA follows: TGCGCCAGCAGCTTGCTAGTTAAGGGGGCTGACGGGGGCTACACCTTC. This sequence encodes CASSLLVKGADGGYTF.

In its sample, this clonotype was seen many times. This chain joins TRBV20-1 and TRBJ2-4; 12 bases align to TRBD1. The CDR3 loop spans 14 amino acids. The germline V gene encodes CDR1 DFQATT and CDR2 SNEGSKA (reference sequence). With V trimmed by 6 bases and J by 7 bases, 7 bases remained unmatched. The CDR3 DNA sequence: TGCAGTGCCTCGGGACAGGGGGCGGGGAACATTCAGTACTTC. As protein: CSASGQGAGNIQYF.

This clonotype showed up many times. CDR3 sequence: CASSGINQPQHF. The CDR3 nucleotides are TGTGCCAGTAGTGGGATAAATCAGCCCCAGCATTTT. The chain carries TRBV19 and TRBJ1-5; D unclear. From germline, CDR1 is LNHDA and CDR2 SQIVND (reference sequence). There are 12 residues in the CDR3. V lost 5 bases to trimming and J lost 4 bases, with 6 bases between them. Full variable domain (missing parts from reference TRBV19 and TRBJ1-5): DGGITQSPKYLFRKEGQNVTLSCEQNLNHDAMYWYRQDPGQGLRLIYYSQIVNDFQKGDIAEGYSVSREKKESFPLTVTSAQKNPTAFYLCASSGINQPQHFGDGTRLSIL.

At least ten counts were recorded for this clonotype. V gene TRBV12-3 or TRBV12-4 combines with J gene TRBJ2-7; D may correspond to TRBD1 or TRBD2 (6 bases each). V lost 8 bases and J 0 bases, leaving 14 bases between the germline ends. CDR3 length: 14 residues. The CDR3, as DNA: TGTGCCAGCCGCTCCCGGGGGCTCTCCTACGAGCAGTACTTC. Protein: CASRSRGLSYEQYF.

V and J are TRBV13 and TRBJ1-3; unclear D gene. Trimming left V 8 bases short and J 0 bases short, with 5 bases between. Germline assignment: CDR1 PRHDT and CDR2 FYEKMQ (reference sequence). CDR3 size: 12 residues. CDR3 nucleotide sequence: TGTGCCAGCGGCGACTCTGGAAACACCATATATTTT. Translating it yields CASGDSGNTIYF.

This clonotype was seen repeatedly, ten times or more. This chain links TRBV24-1 with TRBJ1-5, with a tentative D call TRBD1 (5 bases). In germline, CDR1 is KGHDR, CDR2 SFDVKD. The CDR3 runs to 15 residues. The germline V and J ends were trimmed by 9 bases and 11 bases, with 25 bases remaining between them. The CDR3 loop is CATLGRTPEGRAQHF. CDR3 coding DNA: TGTGCCACCCTGGGACGGACTCCCGAAGGGAGGGCCCAGCATTTT.

V and J are TRBV18 and TRBJ2-1; 13 nucleotides align to TRBD2. CDR1 and CDR2 from the germline V gene are KGHSH and LQKENI. The V gene end was trimmed by 5 bases and the J gene end by 5 bases; junction bases not matched to a gene: 6. The CDR3 length is 16 residues. CDR3 DNA sequence: TGTGCCAGCTCAGCCGAACTAGCGGGGGGGAACAATGAGCAGTTCTTC. This sequence encodes CASSAELAGGNNEQFF.

V usage is TRBV4-1 and J usage is TRBJ2-7; 7 bases agree with TRBD1. The CDR3 spans 17 residues. CDR1 and CDR2 from the germline V gene are MGHRA and YSYEKL. V dropped 3 bases and J dropped 5; count of bases not matched to a gene: 16. DNA for the CDR3: TGCGCCAGCAGCCACCCAGGGTATTCGACAGGGTATCACGAGCAGTACTTC. Its translation: CASSHPGYSTGYHEQYF.

V and J are TRBV10-3 and TRBJ2-7; 9 nucleotides match TRBD1. From germline, CDR1 is ENHRY and CDR2 SYGVKD. The CDR3 runs to 15 residues. The J segment lost 2 bases and the V segment lost 3 bases, leaving 5 bases of the junction unmatched. DNA of the CDR3: TGTGCCATCAGTGACGTAACAGGGGGCGCCTACGAGCAGTACTTC. Its protein product is CAISDVTGGAYEQYF.

This clonotype was seen only a few times. V usage is TRBV7-8 and J usage is TRBJ1-5; 8 nucleotides line up with TRBD1. Germline lookup yields CDR1 SGHVS and CDR2 FQNEAQ. The CDR3 has 16 amino acids. The J segment lost 2 bases and the V segment lost 3 bases, leaving 6 bases of the junction unmatched. CDR3 bases: TGTGCCAGCAGCTTCTCCAGGGGGCTCCGCAATCAGCCCCAGCATTTT. It codes for CASSFSRGLRNQPQHF.

This clonotype was picked up many times. The V call is TRBV3-1, the J call TRBJ1-2; 9 bases agree with TRBD1. The germline CDR1 and CDR2 sequences are LGHDT and YNNKEL (reference sequence). V lost 0 bases, J lost 8 bases, and 10 bases stayed unmatched. The CDR3 spans 16 residues. The DNA of the CDR3 is TGTGCCAGCAGCCAAGATCGAACAGGGGGCGCGTGGGGCTACACCTTC. Amino acid sequence: CASSQDRTGGAWGYTF. Complete variable domain (other parts from reference TRBV3-1 and TRBJ1-2): DTAVSQTPKYLVTQMGNDKSIKCEQNLGHDTMYWYKQDSKKFLKIMFSYNNKELIINETVPNRFSPKSPDKAHLNLHINSLELGDSAVYFCASSQDRTGGAWGYTFGSGTRLTVV.

The V call is TRBV20-1, the J call TRBJ2-7; 10 nucleotides match TRBD1. Germline V gene data show CDR1 as DFQATT and CDR2 as SNEGSKA (reference sequence). The CDR3 runs to 13 residues. The V and J ends lost 6 bases and 5 bases, in that order; junction bases with no gene match: 7. CDR3 protein: CSARGTGAHEQYF. CDR3 DNA: TGCAGTGCCAGGGGGACAGGGGCCCACGAGCAGTACTTC.

This clonotype was found many times. The rearrangement joins TRBV7-2 to TRBJ1-2; TRBD1 agrees at 7 bases. CDR1 and CDR2 (germline): SGHTA, FQGNSA. CDR3 length: 13 amino acids. Unmatched junction bases numbered 6, after V lost 6 bases and J lost 5 bases. CDR3 sequence: CASRRGLEYGYTF. CDR3 nucleotide sequence: TGTGCCAGCAGGAGGGGGCTAGAATATGGCTACACCTTC.